The 31 T cell receptor beta chains in this list originate from one sample, sequenced in a study of naive and memory T cell subsets. Their cognate antigens are unknown. The beta constant-region primer was an equimolar mix of two oligonucleotides covering TRBC1 and TRBC2. Nested alpha and beta constant-region primers with the SP2 primer drove four PCR rounds on ligated cDNA. Using its own MiXCR run on the UMI-ligation and nested PCR reads, TCRdb lists one record per CDR3 protein. The table has roughly 150,000 distinct CDR3 sequences, 22% seen once. Study outcomes and limitations: A few larger clonotypes appeared in naive repertoires, especially CD8, possibly memory cells re-expressing CD45RA.

The sequenced sample consisted of naive CD4+ T cells from blood. Receptors originate from a human donor in good health.

The chain uses TRBV2 and TRBJ2-7; no definite D call. Trimming shortened V by 7 bases and J by 0 bases, and 13 bases separated the two germline ends. This CDR3 spans 14 amino acids. The germline V gene encodes CDR1 SNHLY and CDR2 FYNNEI. CDR3 in DNA: TGTGCCAGCATGACCGACCAGAGCTCCTACGAGCAGTACTTC. This encodes CASMTDQSSYEQYF. The entire variable domain, with the rest obtained from reference TRBV2 and TRBJ2-7, is as follows: EPEVTQTPSHQVTQMGQEVILRCVPISNHLYFYWYRQILGQKVEFLVSFYNNEISEKSEIFDDQFSVERPDGSNFTLKIRSTKLEDSAMYFCASMTDQSSYEQYFGPGTRLTVT.

This clonotype was detected only a few times. CDR3 protein: CATSRDIPVGITEAFF. The CDR3 nucleotides are TGTGCCACCAGCAGAGATATCCCGGTTGGGATCACTGAAGCTTTCTTT. V and J are TRBV15 and TRBJ1-1; D remains ambiguous. There are 16 residues in the CDR3. Germline CDR1 is LNHNV and CDR2 is YYDKDF (reference sequence). V lost 0 bases to trimming and J lost 4 bases, with 15 bases between them.

For the CDR3, the DNA is TGCAGTGCCTCCGACAGCTCAGGGCGATTTGACTACGAGCAGTACTTC. It translates to CSASDSSGRFDYEQYF. V is TRBV20-1 and J is TRBJ2-7, with D perhaps TRBD1 (5 bases). This CDR3 contains 16 residues. Trimming cost V 6 bases and J 3 bases, with 24 bases left between them. Per germline, CDR1 DFQATT and CDR2 SNEGSKA (reference sequence).

In this sample, this clonotype turned up a few times. The V and J genes are TRBV6-1 and TRBJ2-3; TRBD2 matches at 9 bases. The CDR3 extends over 17 amino acids. Germline values: CDR1 MNHNS, CDR2 SASEGT. Trimming took 3 bases from V and 4 from J; bases not matched to a gene: 11. In nucleotides, the CDR3 is TGTGCCAGCAGTGACCCAGGACTAGCGTCCCGTCCAGATACGCAGTATTTT. It translates to CASSDPGLASRPDTQYF.

The chain recombines TRBV27 with TRBJ2-5; 11 bases map to TRBD2. The ends lost 5 bases at V and 4 bases at J; junction bases unmatched: 18. The CDR3 loop spans 19 amino acids. Germline lookup yields CDR1 MNHEY and CDR2 SMNVEV (reference sequence). CDR3 residues: CASSGQKIAGGLLGETQYF. The CDR3 DNA reads TGTGCCAGCAGTGGACAAAAAATAGCGGGAGGGCTTCTGGGAGAGACCCAGTACTTC.

This clonotype was detected ten times or more. The chain is built from TRBV6-4 and TRBJ2-5; the match to TRBD1 covers 7 bases. CDR3 length: 17 residues. Germline V gene lookup returns CDR1 MRHNA and CDR2 SNTAGT. V gave up 2 bases and J gave up 10 bases; unmatched junction bases: 19. CDR3 nucleotide sequence: TGTGCCAGCAGTGACACCCTGGGCCGACGGGGCCAGGGGGACCAGTACTTC. Protein: CASSDTLGRRGQGDQYF.

There are a few counts of this clonotype. The rearrangement joins TRBV7-6 to TRBJ2-4, with D uncertain. Germline V gene sequence: CDR1 SGHVS, CDR2 FNYEAQ. The CDR3 is 13 residues long. V gave up 2 bases and J gave up 8 bases, with 10 bases separating them. CDR3 in DNA: TGTGCCAGCAGCTTATACCAGCGCGACATTCAGTACTTC. Its protein is CASSLYQRDIQYF.

This chain joins TRBV7-2 and TRBJ2-7; possibly TRBD1 or TRBD2 for D (5 bases each). Trimming took off 3 bases at V and 3 bases at J, with 24 bases between the two ends. Germline V CDR1 and CDR2: SGHTA, FQGNSA. The CDR3 extends over 18 amino acids. In nucleotides, the CDR3 is TGTGCCAGCAGCTTTCTTACCTTCAAAGGGACGGTGATCTACGAGCAGTACTTC. Translated, it gives CASSFLTFKGTVIYEQYF.

This clonotype was detected only a few times. This chain links TRBV5-1 with TRBJ2-1; TRBD1 aligns across 9 bases. CDR3 length: 14 residues. V gave up 0 bases and J gave up 7 bases; unmatched junction bases: 2. Germline V gene lookup returns CDR1 SGHRS and CDR2 YFSETQ. The CDR3: CASSLAGTGNEQFF. The CDR3 nucleotides read TGCGCCAGCAGCTTGGCCGGGACAGGGAATGAGCAGTTCTTC.

V is TRBV7-9 and J is TRBJ2-7; no clear D gene. The CDR3 covers 13 residues. The V end was cut by 0 bases, the J end by 6 bases, with 9 bases between. Germline CDR1 SEHNR, CDR2 FQNEAQ (reference sequence). The CDR3 protein is CASSLALVSEQYF. The CDR3 nucleotides are TGTGCCAGCAGCTTAGCGCTCGTTTCCGAGCAGTACTTC.

The chain carries TRBV20-1 and TRBJ2-3; TRBD2 agrees at 10 bases. V dropped 2 bases and J dropped 2; count of bases not matched to a gene: 7. Germline-derived CDR1 and CDR2 are DFQATT and SNEGSKA (reference sequence). This CDR3 has 16 amino acids. CDR3 sequence: CSARFGAGGFTDTQYF. The CDR3 coding sequence is TGCAGTGCTAGATTTGGAGCGGGAGGGTTCACAGATACGCAGTATTTT.

The V and J genes are TRBV5-1 and TRBJ1-4; 10 bases match TRBD1. The trim removed 4 bases at V and 5 bases at J, leaving 2 bases unmatched. The germline V gene has CDR1 SGHRS and CDR2 YFSETQ. This CDR3 has 14 amino acids. The CDR3 sequence: CASSKGQGNEKLFF. The CDR3 bases are TGCGCCAGCAGCAAGGGACAGGGGAATGAAAAACTGTTTTTT.

This chain uses TRBV6-6 with TRBJ1-1, with no clear D. The CDR3 is made up of 13 amino acids. CDR1 MNHNY and CDR2 SVGAGI come from the germline V gene (reference sequence). Trimming shortened V by 0 bases and J by 7 bases, and 9 bases separated the two germline ends. CDR3 sequence: CASSYSGRDEAFF. The CDR3, as DNA: TGTGCCAGCAGTTACTCGGGTAGGGATGAAGCTTTCTTT.

In its sample, this clonotype was seen many times. The CDR3 is CSVASGRRNEQFF. The CDR3 nucleotides are TGCAGCGTTGCTAGCGGGAGACGGAATGAGCAGTTCTTC. The rearrangement uses TRBV29-1 and TRBJ2-1, with 10 bases aligning to TRBD2. The CDR3 sequence is 13 residues long. From germline, CDR1 is SQVTM and CDR2 ANQGSEA. Trimming cost V 4 bases and J 7 bases; bases outside gene matches: 4.

This clonotype was seen only a few times. The rearrangement uses TRBV10-3 and TRBJ2-5; TRBD2 agrees at 14 bases. The V gene end was trimmed by 1 base and the J gene end by 5 bases; junction bases not matched to a gene: 6. The CDR3 totals 17 residues. Germline V gives CDR1 ENHRY, CDR2 SYGVKD. CDR3 residues: CAISEFGTSGSLETQYF. In DNA, the CDR3 is TGTGCCATCAGTGAGTTTGGGACTAGCGGGAGCCTGGAGACCCAGTACTTC.

This chain connects TRBV20-1 to TRBJ2-7, with D tentatively TRBD2 (6 bases). The CDR3 contains 14 residues. V was pared by 5 bases and J by 0 bases, with 14 bases between. Germline V gives CDR1 DFQATT, CDR2 SNEGSKA (reference sequence). The CDR3, as DNA: TGCAGTGCTCTACCCCGGCGGGACTCCTACGAGCAGTACTTC. Its translation: CSALPRRDSYEQYF.

The sample holds a few counts of this clonotype. The V call is TRBV6-4, the J call TRBJ2-7, with 11 bases fitting TRBD2. This CDR3 is built from 19 residues. Germline V gene sequence: CDR1 MRHNA, CDR2 SNTAGT. After removal of 7 bases from V and 2 bases from J, the junction contained 19 bases not matched to a gene. The CDR3 DNA reads as TGTGCCAGCACTCGACACGGGACTAGCGGCAGCGCGGGGGCCTACGAGCAGTACTTC. Translated: CASTRHGTSGSAGAYEQYF.

The chain employs TRBV28 and TRBJ2-7; 9 bases agree with TRBD1. Looked up from germline, CDR1 is MDHEN and CDR2 is SYDVKM. The CDR3 is made up of 15 amino acids. Losses at the gene ends were 1 base for V and 3 bases for J; bases not matched to a gene: 4. The CDR3 region has the DNA TGTGCCAGCAGTTTATCCAAGGGACAGGGCTACGAGCAGTACTTC. This sequence encodes CASSLSKGQGYEQYF.

The V gene is TRBV6-6, the J gene TRBJ1-5; 9 bases map to TRBD1. With 6 bases clipped from V and 7 bases from J, the junction kept 7 bases outside the gene matches. The CDR3 is made up of 14 amino acids. Germline lookup yields CDR1 MNHNY and CDR2 SVGAGI (reference sequence). The CDR3 DNA reads TGTGCCAGCAGATTTCCGGGACAGGGACAGCCCCAGCATTTT. It is translated as CASRFPGQGQPQHF.

This clonotype was picked up many times. V usage is TRBV10-3 and J usage is TRBJ2-7; D gene unclear. The CDR3 consists of 15 residues. V gave up 2 bases and J gave up 2 bases, with 13 bases separating them. Germline CDR1 ENHRY, CDR2 SYGVKD. CDR3 sequence (DNA): TGTGCCATCAGTGAGCCCCCTCAGATAACCTACGAGCAGTACTTC. Protein sequence: CAISEPPQITYEQYF.

This clonotype came up a few times. The gene calls are TRBV7-2 and TRBJ1-2; 8 bases map to TRBD1. The CDR3 has 13 residues. Per germline, CDR1 SGHTA and CDR2 FQGNSA. V lost 5 bases and J lost 4; bases outside the gene matches: 3. The CDR3 spells CASSQQGVYGYTF. CDR3 bases: TGTGCCAGCAGCCAACAGGGGGTCTATGGCTACACCTTC.

The rearrangement joins TRBV7-6 to TRBJ2-7; D gene unclear. The length of the CDR3 is 13 residues. Germline loops: CDR1 SGHVS, CDR2 FNYEAQ. The V end lost 2 bases, the J end lost 3 bases, and 8 bases lay between the germline ends. The CDR3 reads CASSLILGYEQYF. CDR3 bases: TGTGCCAGCAGCTTAATTCTAGGCTACGAGCAGTACTTC.

The chain combines TRBV27 with TRBJ2-1; D not certain. CDR3 length: 15 amino acids. Germline CDR1 and CDR2: MNHEY and SMNVEV (reference sequence). Trimming stripped 6 bases from V and 0 bases from J, with 12 bases between. CDR3 region: CASSRYYASYNEQFF. The CDR3 DNA is TGTGCCAGCAGCCGCTACTACGCCTCCTACAATGAGCAGTTCTTC.

This clonotype was picked up many times. The CDR3 loop is CSARLGQANQPQHF. The DNA for the CDR3 is TGCAGTGCGAGACTGGGACAGGCGAATCAGCCCCAGCATTTT. This chain joins TRBV20-1 and TRBJ1-5; the match to TRBD1 covers 8 bases. The CDR3 totals 14 residues. Per germline, CDR1 DFQATT and CDR2 SNEGSKA (reference sequence). V shed 6 bases, J shed 4 bases, and the junction held 8 bases outside the gene matches.

The chain employs TRBV12-3 or TRBV12-4 and TRBJ1-5, with TRBD1 matching 9 bases. This CDR3 spans 19 amino acids. The V gene end was trimmed by 5 bases and the J gene end by 0 bases; junction bases not matched to a gene: 14. CDR3 sequence reads: CASSEGQGLGSYSNQPQHF. The DNA for the CDR3 is TGTGCCAGCAGTGAGGGACAGGGACTCGGCAGTTATAGCAATCAGCCCCAGCATTTT.

The chain uses TRBV12-3 or TRBV12-4 and TRBJ2-1; D is unclear. The CDR3 runs to 11 residues. V was clipped by 8 bases and J by 6 bases, with 8 bases between them. CDR3 residues: CASVLGNEQFF. The CDR3 region has the DNA TGTGCCAGCGTACTGGGCAATGAGCAGTTCTTC.

The CDR3 DNA sequence: TGTGCCAGCAGCCAGGGATTTCATGGCTACACCTTC. Residues: CASSQGFHGYTF. This chain links TRBV7-9 with TRBJ1-2; maybe TRBD1 (5 bases). Germline values: CDR1 SEHNR, CDR2 FQNEAQ (reference sequence). The CDR3 consists of 12 residues. The ends were cut back, 5 bases at V and 6 bases at J, with 10 bases in the middle.

This clonotype showed up just a few times. One junction end does not reproduce the germline sequence, and a read error may be involved. The chain uses TRBV7-9 and TRBJ2-1; 10 positions match TRBD1. There are 16 residues in the CDR3. The germline gives CDR1 SEHNR, CDR2 FQNEAQ (reference sequence). This CDR3 reads CASSPGQGSRYSEQFF. As DNA, the CDR3 is TGTGCCAGCAGCCCGGGACAGGGGAGCCGATACAGTGAGCAGTTCTTC.

The chain carries TRBV9 and TRBJ2-1; D unclear. Germline values: CDR1 SGDLS, CDR2 YYNGEE. V lost 2 bases and J 9 bases, leaving 21 bases between the germline ends. CDR3 length: 16 residues. The CDR3 here is CASSVSPQLEASEQFF. As DNA, the CDR3 is TGTGCCAGCAGCGTTAGCCCTCAACTTGAGGCAAGTGAGCAGTTCTTC.

This clonotype turned up a few times. The rearrangement uses TRBV3-1 and TRBJ2-3; 14 bases align to TRBD2. The CDR3 spans 18 residues. The trim removed 0 bases at V and 4 bases at J, leaving 6 bases unmatched. CDR1 is LGHDT, CDR2 YNNKEL, per germline (reference sequence). The CDR3 DNA reads TGTGCCAGCAGCCAAGATTTCGGGACTAGCGGGAGTCCAGATACGCAGTATTTT. It translates to CASSQDFGTSGSPDTQYF.

The chain employs TRBV15 and TRBJ2-6; D call uncertain. Germline V gene data show CDR1 as LNHNV and CDR2 as YYDKDF (reference sequence). V was pared by 6 bases and J by 4 bases, with 10 bases between. This CDR3 has 14 residues. The CDR3 sequence: CATRAVRGANVLTF. CDR3 bases: TGTGCCACCAGGGCTGTCCGGGGGGCCAACGTCCTGACTTTC.